One T cell receptor beta chain is described in this entry. What this receptor recognizes is not known. Base qualities are not provided; no much larger clone lies one nucleotide away. V drops 7 bases and J drops 3 bases, leaving 19 bases in between. The germline V gene supplies CDR1 MDHEN and CDR2 SYDVKM. The cysteine opens and the phenylalanine closes a CDR3 of 15 amino acids. Kept here is only the CDR3 DNA, which spans 45 bases and is read in frame from base 1. The sample originates from a study of T cell repertoires in cytomegalovirus infection (dated by TCRdb to about 2019). At the level of the whole study: The peptide stimulations were aimed at well-studied HLA-B-restricted epitopes as well as recently identified HLA-C-restricted CMV epitopes, whose presentation resists viral immunomodulation. Because public TCR beta signatures pointed to carriage of CMV infection together with the matching HLA type, the HLA type of each donor mattered for the analysis. Points the paper makes about the study in general: In both this cohort and an independent roughly 350-donor cohort, the cumulative frequency of public TCR beta family members distinguished carriers of CMV infection plus the relevant HLA type. The ex vivo response was dominated by HLA-C-restricted CMV-specific TCR beta clonotypes, which also provided the single most frequent clonotype in two of eight donors.

Sample treatment or condition, as interpreted from the label and publication: in vitro stimulation with specific CMV peptide epitopes to enrich CMV-specific T cells. Sequenced using an Illumina HiSeq 1500. TCRdb took the public reads, trimmed them with fastp at Q25, ran MiXCR for clone calling and kept in-frame beta chains. Entries are consolidated by CDR3 protein sequence, retaining the most common genes and DNA. This sample lists some 320,000 distinct CDR3 sequences; under 35% were detected once. The top ten clonotypes cover roughly 20% of the sample. Sequencing used cultured PBMCs, obtained from culture after CMV antigen stimulation. This chain joins TRBV28 to TRBJ2-7, with the D gene not clear enough to name. The clonotype originates from a human donor in good health (CMV status not recorded). Some clones in this sample may be carry-over from other donors' samples. The DNA is as follows: TGTGCCAGCACCCCCTACGACCCGGCCCACTACGAGCAGTACTTC. Its protein is CASTPYDPAHYEQYF.